Following are 26 T cell receptor beta chains from one sample sequenced in a study of vaccination and CD4 T cells after COVID-19. With the Oncomine TCR Beta short-read assay, DNA from cultured CD4+ T cells was sequenced. TCRdb recomputed calls from the PCR reads with MiXCR, one row per CDR3 protein. The sample records some 25,000 distinct CDR3 sequences, about 40% being singletons. Treatment indicated: roughly 11-day PBMC culture with coronavirus spike peptide pools or control peptides (ViraFEST assay). Their cognate antigens are unknown. Material for sequencing was CD4+ T cells from blood, cultured in vitro. The receptors come from a human donor who had recovered from COVID-19.

The genes are TRBV20-1 and TRBJ2-2; 9 bases match TRBD2. This CDR3 is built from 17 residues. Germline V gene lookup returns CDR1 DFQATT and CDR2 SNEGSKA (reference sequence). The junction had 8 bases not matched to a gene; V was cut back by 0 bases and J by 3 bases. The CDR3 bases are TGCAGTGCTAGAGATCTGGCGGGGGGGCCTGACACCGGGGAGCTGTTTTTT. It yields the protein CSARDLAGGPDTGELFF.

V usage is TRBV7-2 and J usage is TRBJ1-1; 7 nucleotides agree with TRBD1. This CDR3 has 15 amino acids. CDR1 is SGHTA, CDR2 FQGNSA, per germline. The trim removed 2 bases at V and 4 bases at J, leaving 7 bases unmatched. The CDR3 nucleotides read TGTGCCAGCAGCTTAACTGACAGGGTTAGCACTGAAGCTTTCTTT. This gives the protein CASSLTDRVSTEAFF.

V is TRBV28 and J is TRBJ2-7; D not resolved. Between the trimmed V and J ends, which lost 10 bases and 3 bases, there was a span of 10 bases. The CDR3 extends over 11 amino acids. Germline CDR1 and CDR2: MDHEN and SYDVKM. CDR3 residues: CATLGYYEQYF. CDR3 in DNA: TGTGCCACCCTTGGCTACTACGAGCAGTACTTC.

To note about this clonotype: Germline is not matched at one junction end, which may reflect a read error. The chain couples TRBV27 to TRBJ1-1; tentatively, D is TRBD1 (5 bases). The germline CDR1 and CDR2 sequences are MNHEY and SMNVEV (reference sequence). The CDR3 is 13 amino acids. The CDR3 DNA sequence: TGTGTCAGCAGTTTAAGGACAAACACTGAAGCTTTCTTT. This encodes CVSSLRTNTEAFF.

This sequence joins TRBV6-1 and TRBJ1-2, with 7 bases that match TRBD1. The germline V gene has CDR1 MNHNS and CDR2 SASEGT. The CDR3 is 16 residues long. The trim removed 2 bases at V and 8 bases at J, leaving 14 bases unmatched. The CDR3 reads CASSEIYVRQGGGYTF. The DNA of the CDR3 is TGTGCCAGCAGTGAAATCTATGTTCGACAGGGTGGCGGCTACACCTTC.

The gene calls are TRBV19 and TRBJ2-2; 7 positions agree with TRBD1. The CDR3 sequence is 16 residues long. Trimming removed 3 bases from V and 4 bases from J; junction bases left unmatched: 8. CDR1 and CDR2 from the germline V gene are LNHDA and SQIVND (reference sequence). The CDR3 sequence is CASSIAPTGLTGELFF. The CDR3 DNA is TGTGCCAGTAGTATCGCCCCGACAGGGCTCACCGGGGAGCTGTTTTTT.

This sequence joins TRBV6-2 or TRBV6-3 and TRBJ2-5; 13 bases match TRBD2. CDR1 and CDR2 (germline): MNHEY, SVGEGT. The V gene end was trimmed by 8 bases and the J gene end by 4 bases; junction bases not matched to a gene: 7. The CDR3 covers 15 residues. CDR3 sequence: CASGWTSGSRETQYF. The CDR3 DNA is TGTGCCAGCGGCTGGACTAGCGGGAGTCGAGAGACCCAGTACTTC.

This clonotype showed up just a few times. The rearrangement links TRBV23-1 to TRBJ1-5; TRBD1 is a possible D gene (6 bases). TRBV23-1 is an ORF; its function is uncertain. The CDR3 has 16 residues. Deletions cut 0 bases from V and 5 bases from J, with 14 bases between. The CDR3 sequence is CASSQSPWTEYQPQHF. DNA for the CDR3: TGCGCCAGCAGTCAATCCCCCTGGACAGAGTATCAGCCCCAGCATTTT.

J is TRBJ2-7 and V is TRBV7-2; 10 nucleotides align to TRBD1. The CDR3 has 15 amino acids. The germline V gene has CDR1 SGHTA and CDR2 FQGNSA. V dropped 2 bases and J dropped 4; count of bases not matched to a gene: 5. The CDR3 sequence is CASSLRWTGGYEQYF. The DNA of the CDR3 is TGTGCCAGCAGCTTACGATGGACAGGGGGATACGAGCAGTACTTC.

The chain has TRBV19 and TRBJ2-2; D ambiguous. The CDR3 spans 13 residues. The germline V gene has CDR1 LNHDA and CDR2 SQIVND (reference sequence). Between the trimmed V and J ends, which lost 6 bases and 5 bases, there was a span of 10 bases. CDR3 loop: CASRTSPTGELFF. DNA of the CDR3: TGTGCCAGTAGAACCTCCCCTACCGGGGAGCTGTTTTTT.

This rearrangement joins TRBV11-2 to TRBJ2-2; D tentatively reads TRBD1 or TRBD2 (6 bases each). V lost 5 bases and J lost 2, with 18 bases in between. The length of the CDR3 is 17 residues. The germline gives CDR1 SGHAT, CDR2 FQNNGV. Here the CDR3 reads CASSPRGGLINTGELFF. For the CDR3, the DNA is TGTGCCAGCAGCCCAAGAGGGGGGCTGATTAACACCGGGGAGCTGTTTTTT.

The V gene is TRBV28, the J gene TRBJ1-6; D not resolved. Germline-derived CDR1 and CDR2 are MDHEN and SYDVKM. The CDR3 extends over 14 amino acids. Trimming cost V 3 bases and J 7 bases, with 10 bases left between them. The CDR3 DNA reads TGTGCCAGCAGTTTCCTCAGGAAAAATTCACCCCTCCACTTT. Translated, it gives CASSFLRKNSPLHF.

This clonotype is a singleton in its sample. This chain uses TRBV19 with TRBJ2-7, with D perhaps assigned TRBD1 or TRBD2 (5 bases each). This CDR3 spans 14 amino acids. Trimming cost V 4 bases and J 3 bases, with 13 bases left between them. The germline gives CDR1 LNHDA, CDR2 SQIVND (reference sequence). This CDR3 reads CASSSWGRNYEQYF. The CDR3 nucleotides read TGTGCCAGTAGTAGCTGGGGACGGAACTACGAGCAGTACTTC.

J is TRBJ1-1 and V is TRBV5-8; perhaps TRBD1 as D (5 bases). This CDR3 contains 14 residues. Germline CDR1 SGHTS, CDR2 YDEGEE. V was shortened by 0 bases and J by 5 bases, with 11 bases between the two germline ends. CDR3 coding DNA: TGTGCCAGCAGCTTGGCTGGGGAGGGGACTGAAGCTTTCTTT. This gives the protein CASSLAGEGTEAFF. Combining the CDR3 with reference TRBV5-8 and TRBJ1-1 gives the whole variable domain EAGVTQSPTHLIKTRGQQATLRCSPISGHTSVYWYQQALGLGLQFLLWYDEGEERNRGNFPPRFSGRQFPNYSSELNVNALELEDSALYLCASSLAGEGTEAFFGQGTRLTVV.

This clonotype occurred a few times. V and J are TRBV2 and TRBJ1-1, with D possibly matching TRBD1 (6 bases). Germline values: CDR1 SNHLY, CDR2 FYNNEI. V was pared by 6 bases and J by 10 bases, with 9 bases between. This CDR3 spans 10 amino acids. The CDR3 DNA follows: TGTGCCAGCAGGCGGGGGGCAGCTTTCTTT. Residues: CASRRGAAFF.

V is TRBV11-2 and J is TRBJ1-5; D possibly corresponds to TRBD1 (6 bases). Between the trimmed V and J ends, which lost 5 bases and 5 bases, there was a span of 13 bases. In germline, CDR1 is SGHAT, CDR2 FQNNGV. CDR3 length: 14 residues. This CDR3 reads CASSPTGDHQPQHF. DNA of the CDR3: TGTGCCAGCAGCCCGACAGGAGACCATCAGCCCCAGCATTTT.

This chain links TRBV7-9 with TRBJ1-6, with a weak D call TRBD1 (6 bases). Deletions cut 5 bases from V and 10 bases from J, with 15 bases between. This CDR3 is 14 amino acids long. Germline values: CDR1 SEHNR, CDR2 FQNEAQ (reference sequence). In DNA, the CDR3 is TGTGCCAGCAGCCTGGGGGGGCCTAGGTCACCCCTCCACTTT. It yields the protein CASSLGGPRSPLHF.

This sequence joins TRBV6-5 and TRBJ2-1; 7 nucleotides agree with TRBD1. Germline-derived CDR1 and CDR2 are MNHEY and SVGAGI. The CDR3 has 14 amino acids. The junction had 4 bases not matched to a gene; V was cut back by 2 bases and J by 6 bases. The CDR3 DNA follows: TGTGCCAGCAGTTACGACAGGGTGTCCAATGAGCAGTTCTTC. This sequence encodes CASSYDRVSNEQFF.

This rearrangement joins TRBV19 to TRBJ2-3, with 9 positions matching TRBD2. There are 17 residues in the CDR3. The ends lost 0 bases at V and 4 bases at J; junction bases unmatched: 8. Germline CDR1 LNHDA, CDR2 SQIVND (reference sequence). The CDR3 region is CASSIDLRGGAADTQYF. DNA of the CDR3: TGTGCCAGTAGTATAGACCTGCGGGGGGGCGCGGCAGATACGCAGTATTTT.

The rearrangement links TRBV7-8 to TRBJ1-1; no reliable D call. The CDR3 covers 17 residues. V gave up 5 bases and J gave up 1 base, with 20 bases separating them. Germline lookup yields CDR1 SGHVS and CDR2 FQNEAQ. The CDR3 DNA follows: TGTGCCAGCAGCGCCCGATTGAGTACCGTAGGGAACACTGAAGCTTTCTTT. Protein: CASSARLSTVGNTEAFF.

This clonotype has only one observation. V is TRBV5-1 and J is TRBJ2-1; 8 bases agree with TRBD2. V was clipped by 2 bases and J by 10 bases; unmatched bases: 8. Germline values: CDR1 SGHRS, CDR2 YFSETQ. CDR3 length: 14 residues. CDR3 in amino acids: CASSFDAGGREQFF. As DNA, the CDR3 is TGCGCCAGCAGCTTTGATGCGGGAGGTAGAGAGCAGTTCTTC.

This sequence joins TRBV7-9 and TRBJ1-4; the D gene is possibly TRBD1 (5 bases). Germline V lookup: CDR1 SEHNR, CDR2 FQNEAQ (reference sequence). The V end was cut by 5 bases, the J end by 4 bases, with 11 bases between. CDR3 size: 14 residues. The CDR3 sequence: CASSTAGGNEKLFF. The CDR3 nucleotides are TGTGCCAGCAGCACAGCTGGGGGTAATGAAAAACTGTTTTTT.

The J gene is TRBJ2-7, the V gene TRBV7-2; maybe TRBD2 (6 bases). The CDR3 extends over 15 amino acids. Germline V gives CDR1 SGHTA, CDR2 FQGNSA. V lost 1 base and J 0 bases, leaving 10 bases between the germline ends. CDR3 in DNA: TGTGCCAGCAGCTTAGGAACGGACTACTCCTACGAGCAGTACTTC. Its protein product is CASSLGTDYSYEQYF.

This chain connects TRBV7-9 to TRBJ1-1; 8 bases are a match to TRBD1. The V and J ends lost 2 bases and 5 bases, in that order; junction bases with no gene match: 1. The CDR3 consists of 13 residues. Germline V gene data show CDR1 as SEHNR and CDR2 as FQNEAQ (reference sequence). The CDR3: CASSLTGGTEAFF. CDR3 bases: TGTGCCAGCAGCTTAACAGGGGGGACTGAAGCTTTCTTT.

The chain uses TRBV18 and TRBJ1-1, with D perhaps matching TRBD1 (6 bases). The germline gives CDR1 KGHSH, CDR2 LQKENI. CDR3 length: 15 amino acids. V was pared by 6 bases and J by 6 bases, with 20 bases between. The CDR3 sequence is CASSQGIGGYAEAFF. The DNA of the CDR3 is TGTGCCAGCTCTCAGGGGATTGGAGGGTACGCTGAAGCTTTCTTT.

This clonotype was found a few times. The chain carries TRBV28 and TRBJ1-6; D may be TRBD1 (5 bases). Trimming pared 8 bases from V and 4 bases from J, leaving 9 bases between. Per germline, CDR1 MDHEN and CDR2 SYDVKM. The CDR3 loop spans 13 amino acids. For the CDR3, the DNA is TGTGCCAGCTTGCAGGGATATAATTCACCCCTCCACTTT. Translated, it gives CASLQGYNSPLHF.